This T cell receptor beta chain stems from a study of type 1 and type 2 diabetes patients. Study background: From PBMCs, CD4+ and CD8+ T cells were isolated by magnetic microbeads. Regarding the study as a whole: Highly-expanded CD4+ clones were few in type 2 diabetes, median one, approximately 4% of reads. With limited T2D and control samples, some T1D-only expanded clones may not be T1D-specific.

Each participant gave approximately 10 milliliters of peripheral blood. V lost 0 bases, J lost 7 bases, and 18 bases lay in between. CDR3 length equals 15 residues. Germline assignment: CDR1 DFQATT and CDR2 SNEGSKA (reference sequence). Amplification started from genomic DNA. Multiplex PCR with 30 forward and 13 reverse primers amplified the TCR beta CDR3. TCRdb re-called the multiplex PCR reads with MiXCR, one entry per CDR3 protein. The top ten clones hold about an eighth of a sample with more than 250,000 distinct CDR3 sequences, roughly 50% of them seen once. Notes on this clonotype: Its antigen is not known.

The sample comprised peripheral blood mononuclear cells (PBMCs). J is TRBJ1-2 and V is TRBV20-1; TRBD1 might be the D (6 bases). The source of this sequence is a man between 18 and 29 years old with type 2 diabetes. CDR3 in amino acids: CSARDQSRTVGGYTF. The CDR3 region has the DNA TGCAGTGCTAGAGATCAATCTAGGACAGTCGGTGGCTACACCTTC.